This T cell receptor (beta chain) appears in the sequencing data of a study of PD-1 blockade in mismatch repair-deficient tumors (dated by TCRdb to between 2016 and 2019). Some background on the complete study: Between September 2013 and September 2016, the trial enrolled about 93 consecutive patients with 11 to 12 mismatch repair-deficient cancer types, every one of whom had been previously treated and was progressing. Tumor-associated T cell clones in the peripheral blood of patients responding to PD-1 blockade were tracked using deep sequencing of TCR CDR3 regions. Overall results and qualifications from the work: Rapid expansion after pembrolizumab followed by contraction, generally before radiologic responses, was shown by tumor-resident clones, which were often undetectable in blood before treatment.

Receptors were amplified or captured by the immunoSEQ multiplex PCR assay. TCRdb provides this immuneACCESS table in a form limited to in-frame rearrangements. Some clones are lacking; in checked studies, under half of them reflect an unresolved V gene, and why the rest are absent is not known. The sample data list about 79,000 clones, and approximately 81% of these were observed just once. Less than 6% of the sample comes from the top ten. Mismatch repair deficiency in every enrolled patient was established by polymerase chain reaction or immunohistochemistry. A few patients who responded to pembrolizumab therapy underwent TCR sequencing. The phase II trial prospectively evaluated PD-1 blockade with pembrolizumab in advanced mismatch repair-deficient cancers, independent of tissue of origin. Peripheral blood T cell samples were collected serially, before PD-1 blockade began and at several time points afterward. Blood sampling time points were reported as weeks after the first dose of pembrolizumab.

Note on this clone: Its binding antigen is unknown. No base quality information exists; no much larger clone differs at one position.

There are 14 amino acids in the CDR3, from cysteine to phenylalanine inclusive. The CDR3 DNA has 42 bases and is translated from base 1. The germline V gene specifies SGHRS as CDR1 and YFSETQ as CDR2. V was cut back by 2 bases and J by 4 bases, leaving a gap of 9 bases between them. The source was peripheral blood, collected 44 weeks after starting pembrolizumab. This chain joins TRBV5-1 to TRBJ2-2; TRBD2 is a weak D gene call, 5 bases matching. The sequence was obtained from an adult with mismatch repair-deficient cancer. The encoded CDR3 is CASSFSGGTGELFF. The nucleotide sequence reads TGCGCCAGCAGCTTCAGCGGAGGCACCGGGGAGCTGTTTTTT.